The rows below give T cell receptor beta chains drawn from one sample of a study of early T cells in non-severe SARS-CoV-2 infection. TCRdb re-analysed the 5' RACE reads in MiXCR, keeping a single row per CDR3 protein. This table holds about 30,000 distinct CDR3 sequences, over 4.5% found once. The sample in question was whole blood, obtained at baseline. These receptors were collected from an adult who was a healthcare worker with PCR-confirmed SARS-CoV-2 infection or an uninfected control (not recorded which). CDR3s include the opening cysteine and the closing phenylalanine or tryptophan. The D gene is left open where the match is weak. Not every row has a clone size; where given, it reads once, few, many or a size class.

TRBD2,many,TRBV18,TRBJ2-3,TGTGCCAGCTCACCAGGCGAGCGGGGGTCCGGCACAGATACGCAGTATTTT,CASSPGERGSGTDTQYF
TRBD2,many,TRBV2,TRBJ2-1,TGTGCCAGCAGTGAAAGTAGCGGGTCGGCCTACAATGAGCAGTTCTTC,CASSESSGSAYNEQFF
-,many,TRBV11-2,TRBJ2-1,TGTGCCAGCAGCCAGACCCCCGACAGACTACTCTACAATGAGCAGTTCTTC,CASSQTPDRLLYNEQFF
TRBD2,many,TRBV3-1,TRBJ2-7,TGTGCCAGCAGCCAAGTTAGCGGGGTAGCCTACGAGCAGTACTTC,CASSQVSGVAYEQYF
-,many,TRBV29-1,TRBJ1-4,TGCAGCGTTGGCGGGGCAGATGAAAAACTGTTTTTT,CSVGGADEKLFF
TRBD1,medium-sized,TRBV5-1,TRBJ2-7,TGCGCCAGCAGCTTGGAGGGACAGGGGACCTACGAGCAGTACTTC,CASSLEGQGTYEQYF
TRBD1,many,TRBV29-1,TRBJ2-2,TGCAGCGTTGGACATAGGACAGGGTATGGGAACACCGGGGAGCTGTTTTTT,CSVGHRTGYGNTGELFF
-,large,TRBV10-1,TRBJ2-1,TGCGCCAGCAGTGAGTTAAGCCTCTCCCTCAATGAGCAGTTCTTC,CASSELSLSLNEQFF
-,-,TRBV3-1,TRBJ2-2,TGTGCCAGCAGCCCGTGGGGTGGCACCGGGGAGCTGTTTTTT,CASSPWGGTGELFF
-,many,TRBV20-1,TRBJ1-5,TGCAGTGCTACTCACGGGACGGGGGGTAGTCAGCCCCAGCATTTT,CSATHGTGGSQPQHF
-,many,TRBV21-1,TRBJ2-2,TGTGCCAGCAGCAAAGGCGAAGAACACCCAAACACCGGGGAGCTGTTTTTT,CASSKGEEHPNTGELFF
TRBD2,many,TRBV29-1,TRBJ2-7,TGCAGCGGGGGAGGCGCGGGGGACCCCTACGAGCAGTACTTC,CSGGGAGDPYEQYF
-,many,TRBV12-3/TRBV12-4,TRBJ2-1,TGTGCCAGCAGTTTTTCGGCTAGGCTAGTGGGGGTTGAGCAGTTCTTC,CASSFSARLVGVEQFF
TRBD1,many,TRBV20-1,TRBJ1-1,TGCAGTGCTAGGGACAGGGGTAACACTGAAGCTTTCTTT,CSARDRGNTEAFF
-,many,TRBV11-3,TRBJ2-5,TGTGCCAGCAGCTTGGGGGTGGGGGTCCAAGAGACCCAGTACTTC,CASSLGVGVQETQYF
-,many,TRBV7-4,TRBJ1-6,TGTGCCAGCCCCGGGGGCCATGGGAATTCACCCCTCCACTTT,CASPGGHGNSPLHF
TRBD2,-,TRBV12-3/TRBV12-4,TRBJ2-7,TGTGCCAGCAGGTACATAGCGGGGGGCTCCTACGAGCAGTACTTC,CASRYIAGGSYEQYF
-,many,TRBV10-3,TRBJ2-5,TGTGCCATCAAAAGAGGGGAGCTGGAGACCCAGTACTTC,CAIKRGELETQYF
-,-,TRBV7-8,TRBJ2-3,TGTGCCAGCAGCTTAGTATGGGCTAGCCTCGGAGGAGATACGCAGTATTTT,CASSLVWASLGGDTQYF
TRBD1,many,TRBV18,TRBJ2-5,TGTGCCAGCTCACAACTACCGGGACAGACCTTCCAAGAGACCCAGTACTTC,CASSQLPGQTFQETQYF